The 4 T cell receptor beta chains listed next were all sequenced from one sample in a study of siplizumab effects on memory and regulatory T cells (dated 2019 in TCRdb). The method was the immunoSEQ multiplex PCR assay. TCRdb re-hosts the immuneACCESS table, in-frame sequences only. Its copies lack some clones; in the studies checked, an unresolved V gene accounts for under half of them, and the cause for the rest is not known. The sample profile shows 100,000 or so clones; around 92% of them were found once. Under 3% of the sample rests with the top ten. Sequencing was carried out using CD4+ T cells sorted from blood. These receptors were taken from a human donor in good health. Some clones in this sample may be carry-over from other donors' samples.

The chain has TRBV15 and TRBJ2-3, with 8 nucleotides matching TRBD2. Germline CDR1 LNHNV, CDR2 YYDKDF (reference sequence). V was clipped by 0 bases and J by 4 bases; unmatched bases: 9. CDR3 size: 17 residues. The DNA of the CDR3 is TGTGCCACCAGCAGAGATCCGGGGGGGGCTAGGGCAGATACGCAGTATTTT. Protein sequence: CATSRDPGGARADTQYF. The variable domain in full, with the rest retrieved from reference TRBV15 and TRBJ2-3, is DAMVIQNPRYQVTQFGKPVTLSCSQTLNHNVMYWYQQKSSQAPKLLFHYYDKDFNNEADTPDNFQSRRPNTSFCFLDIRSPGLGDTAMYLCATSRDPGGARADTQYFGPGTRLTVL.

This chain uses TRBV6-5 with TRBJ1-5; 8 positions agree with TRBD1. The CDR3 is made up of 15 amino acids. J lost 7 bases, V lost 4 bases, and 9 bases had no gene match. The germline gives CDR1 MNHEY, CDR2 SVGAGI. CDR3 region: CASSLRRDRGQPQHF. The CDR3 coding sequence is TGTGCCAGCAGTTTGAGGCGAGACAGGGGCCAGCCCCAGCATTTT.

The chain links TRBV6-5 to TRBJ2-5; unclear D gene. Between the trimmed V and J ends, which lost 6 bases and 5 bases, there was a span of 10 bases. CDR1 and CDR2 (germline): MNHEY, SVGAGI. This CDR3 has 12 residues. Here the CDR3 DNA reads TGTGCCAGCAGCTCCGGTGCCGAGACCCAGTACTTC. It codes for CASSSGAETQYF.

This chain links TRBV28 with TRBJ1-3, with TRBD1 matching over 7 bases. This CDR3 has 14 amino acids. The germline V gene encodes CDR1 MDHEN and CDR2 SYDVKM. The V gene end was trimmed by 4 bases and the J gene end by 3 bases; junction bases not matched to a gene: 3. CDR3 loop: CASSSRGYGNTIYF. The CDR3 DNA reads TGTGCCAGCAGTTCCAGGGGGTATGGAAACACCATATATTTT.